The TCR beta chain described here comes from a study of CD8 T cells in Susac syndrome. Study-level results: Individuals included in the TCR sequencing and HLA analysis were acknowledged by the study to be relatively few in number. Clonal expansion was not observed in the Susac syndrome CD4+ T cell repertoires.

Germline V gene data show CDR1 as MDHEN and CDR2 as SYDVKM. V shed 5 bases and J shed 3 bases, with 15 bases lying between them. This CDR3 has 15 residues. TCR beta sequencing was performed on blood CD8+ and CD4+ T cells. TEMRA cells were FACS-enriched, while CD8+ and CD4+ T cells were negatively isolated. Worth noting for this clonotype: Its antigen is still unknown.

A quantity of about 0.45 to 1 ug RNA underwent reverse transcription using random hexamers. TCRdb independently ran MiXCR on the immunoSEQ multiplex PCR reads; one entry per CDR3 protein. The data show approximately 210,000 distinct CDR3 sequences, 85% to 95% seen once. This rearrangement joins TRBV28 to TRBJ2-3; a possible D gene is TRBD2 (5 bases). The sample was CD4+ T cells from PBMCs. The TCR originated in a human donor with Susac syndrome. The CDR3 here is CASSLPSSLTDTQYF. DNA of the CDR3: TGTGCCAGCAGTCTCCCTAGCAGCCTTACAGATACGCAGTATTTT.